What follows is one TCR beta chain and its context. This PCR relied on a set of 60 Vbeta primers and 13 Jbeta primers. Clones were read by immunoSEQ multiplex PCR, and TCRdb kept only the in-frame ones, dropping some. In the table there are around 130,000 clones, over 60% of which are singletons. Looked up from germline, CDR1 is SEHNR and CDR2 is FQNEAQ (reference sequence). V lost 1 base to trimming and J lost 3 bases, with 13 bases between them. The CDR3 covers 16 residues. The sample originates from a study of cytomegalovirus exposure and HLA in healthy donors. Overall study context: A prior analysis found 117 million unique TCR beta sequences from around 190 million T cells.

The V gene is TRBV7-9, the J gene TRBJ1-5; D gene ambiguous. The sample comprised PBMCs. This clonotype originated in a man younger than 35 in good health and CMV-seropositive. The CDR3 is CASSLGGGSPNQPQHF. The DNA of the CDR3 is TGTGCCAGCAGCTTAGGAGGCGGCAGCCCCAATCAGCCCCAGCATTTT.